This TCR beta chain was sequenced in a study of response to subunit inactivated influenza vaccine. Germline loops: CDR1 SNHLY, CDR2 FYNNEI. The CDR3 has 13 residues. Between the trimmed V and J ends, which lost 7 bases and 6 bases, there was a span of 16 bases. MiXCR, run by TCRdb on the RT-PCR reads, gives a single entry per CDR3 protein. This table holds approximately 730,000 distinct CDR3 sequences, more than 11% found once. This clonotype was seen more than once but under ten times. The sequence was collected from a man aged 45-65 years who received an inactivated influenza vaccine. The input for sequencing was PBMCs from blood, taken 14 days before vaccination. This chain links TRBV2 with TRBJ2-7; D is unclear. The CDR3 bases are TGTGCCAGCATGGGCAGGAGTATCTTCGAGCAGTACTTC. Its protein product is CASMGRSIFEQYF.